A selection of T cell receptor beta chains follows, all from one sample in a study of T-cell reconstitution after alpha-beta-depleted transplantation in children. TCRdb re-called the PCR reads through MiXCR, storing one row per CDR3 protein. Among about 160,000 distinct CDR3 sequences, 11% were seen once, and the ten largest hold over 10%. The sample was PBMCs, taken before TCRalphabeta/CD19-depleted stem cell transplant. The receptors here all came from a boy between 2 and 10 years old with acute myeloid leukemia, due to receive a stem cell transplant. The CDR3 runs from the conserved cysteine through the conserved F or W. D genes are given only for firm matches. Where a row states a size, it is once, few, many or the class of an expanded clone; other rows omit it.

J gene	V gene	clone size	D gene	CDR3 DNA	CDR3 protein
TRBJ2-2	TRBV5-1	many	-	TGCGCCAGCAGCTTGGTTGGGACGACGAACACCGGGGAGCTGTTTTTT	CASSLVGTTNTGELFF
TRBJ1-4	TRBV4-1	-	-	TGCGCCAGCAGCCAAGAAAGGGTGAGGGAAAAACTGTTTTTT	CASSQERVREKLFF
TRBJ2-1	TRBV4-1	many	-	TGCGCCAGCAGCCAAGTTTTTGCAAAGCAGTTCTTC	CASSQVFAKQFF
TRBJ1-1	TRBV12-5	many	-	TGTGCTAGTGGCTACATCCTGGGGGCAGGGGAAGCTTTCTTT	CASGYILGAGEAFF
TRBJ2-4	TRBV7-3	many	-	TGTGCCAGCAGCTTAGGGGGGGGCCAAAACATTCAGTACTTC	CASSLGGGQNIQYF
TRBJ2-7	TRBV10-3	many	TRBD2	TGTGCCACTCGACTAGCGGGCGGCGACGAGCAGTACTTC	CATRLAGGDEQYF
TRBJ2-3	TRBV12-3/TRBV12-4	many	TRBD2	TGTGCCAGCAGGGGACTAGCGACAGATACGCAGTATTTT	CASRGLATDTQYF
TRBJ2-3	TRBV9	many	-	TGTGCCAGCAGCGTACAGGGTGGGTACGATACGCAGTATTTT	CASSVQGGYDTQYF
TRBJ2-5	TRBV11-2	many	TRBD2	TGTGCCAGCAGCTCGCTAGCGGGGGAGCAGAATACAAAGACCCAGTACTTC	CASSSLAGEQNTKTQYF
TRBJ2-7	TRBV14	many	-	TGTGCCAGCAGCCTAAGGCCCGGGGGCGAGCAGTACTTC	CASSLRPGGEQYF
TRBJ2-3	TRBV4-1	many	-	TGCGCCAGCAGCCAAGATACGGGGTTCACAGATACGCAGTATTTT	CASSQDTGFTDTQYF
TRBJ1-1	TRBV6-1	-	-	TGTGCCAGCAGTGAAAGGGGCCCGAACACTGAAGCTTTCTTT	CASSERGPNTEAFF
TRBJ1-1	TRBV6-5	-	-	TGTGCCAGCAGTTACTTTTCCGGACGGGGAAACACTGAAGCTTTCTTT	CASSYFSGRGNTEAFF
TRBJ2-3	TRBV5-1	many	TRBD1	TGCGCCAGCAGCGTCGGGACAGGGGAGGCAGATACGCAGTATTTT	CASSVGTGEADTQYF
TRBJ2-1	TRBV11-3	many	-	TGTGCCAGCAGCTTAGACAGGGTCCAATCACATGAGCAGTTCTTC	CASSLDRVQSHEQFF
TRBJ1-4	TRBV6-1	many	-	TGTGCCAGCAGTCGAGCGAGTTTGGGCAATGAAAAACTGTTTTTT	CASSRASLGNEKLFF
TRBJ1-6	TRBV20-1	many	-	TGCAGTGTTCGGCCTTCGGGGTCACCCCTCCACTTT	CSVRPSGSPLHF
TRBJ2-3	TRBV20-1	many	-	TGCAGCGCGGGGAAGGAGGGCCTATCTAGCACAGATACGCAGTATTTT	CSAGKEGLSSTDTQYF
TRBJ2-1	TRBV12-3/TRBV12-4	many	TRBD2	TGTGCCAGCAGTTTATCTCCGGGGGGAGATGAGCAGTTCTTC	CASSLSPGGDEQFF
TRBJ1-4	TRBV20-1	many	TRBD1	TGCAGTGCTAGGACAGGGTCGGGCCTTGAAAAACTGTTTTTT	CSARTGSGLEKLFF
TRBJ2-3	TRBV12-3/TRBV12-4	many	-	TGTGCCAGCAGTTTAGCGAAGTTTAATACGCAGTATTTT	CASSLAKFNTQYF
TRBJ2-3	TRBV7-2	many	-	TGTGCCAGCAGCTTCTCCAGGGATACGCAGTATTTT	CASSFSRDTQYF
TRBJ2-1	TRBV2	many	-	TGTGCCAGCAGTGCAAACAATGAGCAGTTCTTC	CASSANNEQFF
TRBJ2-3	TRBV14	many	-	TGTGCCAGCAGCTTTCGGAGTACAGATACGCAGTATTTT	CASSFRSTDTQYF
TRBJ1-1	TRBV30	many	-	TGTGCCTGGAGTGTTTCTGGTGAAGCTTTCTTT	CAWSVSGEAFF
TRBJ1-2	TRBV20-1	many	-	TGCAGTGCTAGAGACAATCTAGCAGAAAACTATGGCTACACCTTC	CSARDNLAENYGYTF
TRBJ1-1	TRBV29-1	many	-	TGCAGCGTTGGGGGCACTGAAGCTTTCTTT	CSVGGTEAFF
TRBJ1-1	TRBV14	-	-	TGTGCCAGCAGCCAAGATCGGGATTGGAACACTGAAGCTTTCTTT	CASSQDRDWNTEAFF
TRBJ1-5	TRBV20-1	many	-	TGCAGTGCTAGAGACCTTGGACAGATCAATCAGCCCCAGCATTTT	CSARDLGQINQPQHF
TRBJ1-1	TRBV12-3/TRBV12-4	many	-	TGTGCCAGCAGTTTCGTCGCTTGGGCAGGCAACACTGAAGCTTTCTTT	CASSFVAWAGNTEAFF
TRBJ2-5	TRBV20-1	once	TRBD2	TGCAGTGCTAGACTAGCGGAGATTTTCCAAGAGACCCAGTACTTC	CSARLAEIFQETQYF
TRBJ2-2	TRBV10-3	many	-	TGTGCCATCAGTGAGTCAAGAGACACCGGGGAGCTGTTTTTT	CAISESRDTGELFF
TRBJ2-2	TRBV28	-	TRBD2	TGTGCCAGCAGTATACTAGCGGGAGTCACCGGGGAGCTGTTTTTT	CASSILAGVTGELFF
TRBJ1-5	TRBV2	many	-	TGTGCCAGCAGGGACAGCAGCAATCAGCCCCAGCATTTT	CASRDSSNQPQHF
TRBJ1-5	TRBV12-3/TRBV12-4	many	TRBD1	TGTGCCAGCAGTACAACAGGGGTTCATCAGCCCCAGCATTTT	CASSTTGVHQPQHF
TRBJ2-3	TRBV13	many	-	TGTGCCAGCAGCTTTGGCAGATACACAGATACGCAGTATTTT	CASSFGRYTDTQYF
TRBJ2-1	TRBV20-1	many	TRBD2	TGCAGTGCCGCAAGCACAGCGGGAACTCGTGAGCAGTTCTTC	CSAASTAGTREQFF
TRBJ2-7	TRBV5-5	-	TRBD2	TGTGCCAGCACCTCCGGACTAGCGGGAGTATCATACGAGCAGTACTTC	CASTSGLAGVSYEQYF
TRBJ2-6	TRBV9	-	TRBD1	TGTGCCAGCAGCGTAGCAGTCGGGACAGGGGGCTTTGGGGCCAACGTCCTGACTTTC	CASSVAVGTGGFGANVLTF
TRBJ2-7	TRBV3-1	many	TRBD2	TGTGCCAGCAGCCCCACTAGACTAGCGGGAGGAGAGGAGCAGTACTTC	CASSPTRLAGGEEQYF
TRBJ2-7	TRBV27	many	-	TGTGCCAGCAGTTTATCTAGCCTTTCGGGCTACGAGCAGTACTTC	CASSLSSLSGYEQYF
TRBJ1-1	TRBV6-1	-	TRBD1	TGTGCCAGCAGTGCCCGACAGGGTTACACTGAAGCTTTCTTT	CASSARQGYTEAFF
TRBJ2-7	TRBV5-1	many	-	TGCGCCAGCAGCCCCGCGGCACTCCCGCAGACCACTCTCGAGCAGTACTTC	CASSPAALPQTTLEQYF
TRBJ2-7	TRBV28	-	-	TGTGCCAGCAGTTTATTTGGACGGGAGCAGTACTTC	CASSLFGREQYF
TRBJ1-5	TRBV30	many	-	TGTGCCTGGAGCAGGGGAATTGGCAATCAGCCCCAGCATTTT	CAWSRGIGNQPQHF
TRBJ2-3	TRBV6-1	many	-	TGTGCCAGCAGTGAGGGTTATAGGGTAACAGATACGCAGTATTTT	CASSEGYRVTDTQYF
TRBJ2-3	TRBV20-1	many	-	TGCAGAGCCCTAGAGGTGGGCACAGATACGCAGTATTTT	CRALEVGTDTQYF
TRBJ2-3	TRBV24-1	many	TRBD2	TGTGCCACCAGTGGTGTGACTAGCGGGAGGACAGATACGCAGTATTTT	CATSGVTSGRTDTQYF
TRBJ2-3	TRBV5-1	many	-	TGCGCCAGCAACCGGCAGGAGAGCACAGATACGCAGTATTTT	CASNRQESTDTQYF
TRBJ1-6	TRBV2	many	TRBD1	TGTGCCAGCAGGGAAACAGGGGTTAGTTCACCCCTCCACTTT	CASRETGVSSPLHF